The 16 T cell receptor beta chains in this list originate from one sample, sequenced in a study of T-cell reconstitution after alpha-beta-depleted transplantation in children. TCRbeta library construction was performed incorporating unique molecular identifiers. TCRdb redid the calling of the PCR reads with MiXCR, one entry per CDR3 protein. The table lists about 500,000 distinct CDR3 sequences, 10% to 12% of them singletons. The source material was PBMCs, mostly from graft donor cells, sampled 180 days after TCRalphabeta/CD19-depleted stem cell transplant. These receptor sequences come from a female patient aged 2 to 10 who had a stem cell transplant for aplastic anemia, so the T cells may come from the graft donor.

The V call is TRBV28, the J call TRBJ2-7; 11 nucleotides align to TRBD1. Losses at the gene ends were 5 bases for V and 3 bases for J; bases not matched to a gene: 9. The CDR3 has 16 residues. Germline V lookup: CDR1 MDHEN, CDR2 SYDVKM. The CDR3 region has the DNA TGTGCCAGCAGTCCCTATGGACAGGGGGCATACTACGAGCAGTACTTC. This encodes CASSPYGQGAYYEQYF. The full variable domain, with the rest looked up from reference TRBV28 and TRBJ2-7, is DVKVTQSSRYLVKRTGEKVFLECVQDMDHENMFWYRQDPGLGLRLIYFSYDVKMKEKGDIPEGYSVSREKKERFSLILESASTNQTSMYLCASSPYGQGAYYEQYFGPGTRLTVT.

This clonotype was observed a few times. This chain connects TRBV20-1 to TRBJ1-1; 7 bases are shared with TRBD1. V shed 3 bases and J 4 bases; nucleotides not matched to a gene: 2. Germline CDR1 is DFQATT and CDR2 is SNEGSKA (reference sequence). CDR3 length: 12 residues. CDR3 sequence: CSARNRGTEAFF. The CDR3 DNA sequence: TGCAGTGCTAGGAACAGGGGCACTGAAGCTTTCTTT.

This chain connects TRBV5-6 to TRBJ1-5; D uncertain. V was trimmed by 0 bases and J by 0 bases, leaving 7 bases between them. CDR1 is SGHDT, CDR2 YYEEEE, per germline. The CDR3 has 15 amino acids. Here the CDR3 reads CASSLGSVSNQPQHF. The CDR3 nucleotides read TGTGCCAGCAGCTTGGGGTCAGTTAGCAATCAGCCCCAGCATTTT.

In this sample, this clonotype turned up a few times. The rearrangement links TRBV6-2 or TRBV6-3 to TRBJ1-5; a possible D gene is TRBD1 (5 bases). Germline CDR1 and CDR2: MNHEY and SVGEGT. V was cut by 0 bases and J by 7 bases, with 13 bases left in between. This CDR3 is 15 amino acids long. The CDR3 here is CASSYSSLGVQPQHF. The CDR3 nucleotides read TGTGCCAGCAGTTACTCGAGTTTAGGGGTACAGCCCCAGCATTTT.

This clonotype was observed a handful of times. The chain employs TRBV28 and TRBJ1-1; D is uncertain. V lost 2 bases and J lost 3, with 16 bases in between. Per germline, CDR1 MDHEN and CDR2 SYDVKM. This CDR3 region has 16 residues. The chain's CDR3 is CASSLQWGVRDTEAFF. CDR3 in DNA: TGTGCCAGCAGTTTACAATGGGGTGTAAGGGACACTGAAGCTTTCTTT. The complete variable domain, with remaining parts taken from reference TRBV28 and TRBJ1-1, reads DVKVTQSSRYLVKRTGEKVFLECVQDMDHENMFWYRQDPGLGLRLIYFSYDVKMKEKGDIPEGYSVSREKKERFSLILESASTNQTSMYLCASSLQWGVRDTEAFFGQGTRLTVV.

The chain has TRBV6-2 or TRBV6-3 and TRBJ2-7; the D gene could be TRBD1 or TRBD2 (6 bases each). The ends were cut back, 7 bases at V and 3 bases at J, with 13 bases in the middle. The CDR3 loop spans 13 amino acids. Germline V gene data show CDR1 as MNHEY and CDR2 as SVGEGT. The CDR3 DNA reads TGTGCCAGCAATCCAGGGGACTTCTACGAGCAGTACGTC. The encoded protein is CASNPGDFYEQYV.

This clonotype came up many times. V and J are TRBV5-1 and TRBJ2-2; D unresolved. Germline CDR1 and CDR2: SGHRS and YFSETQ. CDR3 length: 13 residues. Between the trimmed V and J ends, which lost 4 bases and 15 bases, there was a span of 19 bases. The CDR3 loop is CASSRRTRSPVFF. The CDR3 DNA sequence: TGCGCCAGCAGCCGAAGAACCCGGTCCCCGGTGTTTTTT.

This clonotype showed up just a few times. This chain links TRBV13 with TRBJ1-2, with D maybe TRBD1 (6 bases). The CDR3 is 15 amino acids. CDR1 is PRHDT, CDR2 FYEKMQ, per germline (reference sequence). The V and J ends lost 5 bases and 7 bases respectively, with 20 bases between them. The DNA of the CDR3 is TGTGCCAGCAGCCCAGGGGACGGGGTCCCAGGTGGCTACACCTTC. Protein product: CASSPGDGVPGGYTF.

This clonotype was observed a handful of times. The chain employs TRBV6-5 and TRBJ2-5, with D possibly being TRBD1 (6 bases). Germline-derived CDR1 and CDR2 are MNHEY and SVGAGI. There are 13 residues in the CDR3. The V gene lost 0 bases and the J gene lost 6 bases, with 8 bases spanning the gap. The CDR3 protein is CASSYSGQKTQYF. CDR3 in DNA: TGTGCCAGCAGTTACTCGGGACAAAAGACCCAGTACTTC.

This clonotype was seen many times. The chain couples TRBV7-9 to TRBJ2-7; D gene uncertain. Germline V gene lookup returns CDR1 SEHNR and CDR2 FQNEAQ (reference sequence). CDR3 length: 15 residues. Trimming removed 0 bases from V and 4 bases from J, with 13 bases in between. CDR3 DNA: TGTGCCAGCAGCTTAGCCCGGACCTCAAGGTACGAGCAGTACTTC. Translation: CASSLARTSRYEQYF.

The CDR3 DNA is TGTGCCAGCTCACCGCTACAGGGATTCGCGGCCCAGCATTTT. Protein product: CASSPLQGFAAQHF. This chain joins TRBV18 and TRBJ1-5; D possibly corresponds to TRBD1 (6 bases). Germline-derived CDR1 and CDR2 are KGHSH and LQKENI. Trimming took 3 bases from V and 11 from J, leaving 17 bases between them. The CDR3 loop spans 14 amino acids.

The gene calls are TRBV5-1 and TRBJ1-5; no clear D gene. The CDR3 consists of 14 residues. CDR1 is SGHRS and CDR2 is YFSETQ in the germline V gene. Trimming stripped 0 bases from V and 5 bases from J, with 9 bases between. DNA of the CDR3: TGCGCCAGCAGCTTGGGGCATTCTGATCAGCCCCAGCATTTT. Amino acid sequence: CASSLGHSDQPQHF.

This clonotype has just a few counts. J is TRBJ2-3 and V is TRBV20-1; no clear D gene. Germline V gene sequence: CDR1 DFQATT, CDR2 SNEGSKA (reference sequence). This CDR3 spans 13 amino acids. V gave up 6 bases and J gave up 11 bases, with 21 bases separating them. This CDR3 is CSASTGSRVGQYF. In DNA, the CDR3 is TGCAGTGCCTCGACGGGCTCCAGAGTTGGGCAGTATTTT.

V gene TRBV29-1 combines with J gene TRBJ1-4; D perhaps matches TRBD1 (5 bases). The CDR3 runs to 13 residues. V shed 7 bases and J shed 0 bases, with 9 bases lying between them. In germline, CDR1 is SQVTM, CDR2 ANQGSEA. In DNA form, the CDR3 reads TGCAGCGGTCAGGGTGCAACTAATGAAAAACTGTTTTTT. Translation: CSGQGATNEKLFF.

The rearrangement uses TRBV6-2 or TRBV6-3 and TRBJ2-2; D is possibly TRBD2 (5 bases). The V end was cut by 1 base, the J end by 7 bases, with 10 bases between. Germline CDR1 and CDR2: MNHEY and SVGEGT. The CDR3 has 14 amino acids. For the CDR3, the DNA is TGTGCCAGCAGTTACTGGCGGGCGGTCGGGGAGCTGTTTTTT. This translates into CASSYWRAVGELFF.

This clonotype was counted between two and nine times. CDR3 sequence: CASSLELIKYAFNYGYTF. The CDR3 bases are TGTGCCAGCAGTTTAGAGTTGATCAAATATGCCTTTAACTATGGCTACACCTTC. The chain employs TRBV28 and TRBJ1-2; D gene uncertain. This CDR3 is 18 amino acids long. The germline CDR1 and CDR2 sequences are MDHEN and SYDVKM. V gave up 2 bases and J gave up 1 base, with 20 bases separating them.